The present entry profiles one TCR beta chain with its context. This CDR3 is 16 amino acids long. Trimming removed 3 bases from V and 0 bases from J; junction bases left unmatched: 2. Per the germline V gene, CDR1 is SGHKS and CDR2 is YYEKEE (reference sequence). This specimen comes from a study of blood T cell repertoires in COVID-19. Study in general: From the United States, Italy and Spain came samples of acute and convalescent COVID-19. Sample material is recorded as cDNA or gDNA derived from T cells, B-cell-depleted T cells, or PBMCs.

Original handling: Amplification from reference gene primers served as the basis for estimated nucleated cell counts. TCRdb's copy holds only in-frame clones and misses some; the assay was immunoSEQ multiplex PCR. V and J calls and clone size are given by that table; D and trimming were obtained from the DNA. This repertoire shows over 150,000 clones, approximately 84% found once; its top ten account for 13% to 15%. This receptor was identified in a man in his late teens or twenties with active or convalescent COVID-19. The sequenced sample consisted of peripheral blood. This chain connects TRBV5-5 to TRBJ2-3, with 12 bases aligning to TRBD2. This CDR3 is CASSSGLAGSTDTQYF. The CDR3 DNA sequence: TGTGCCAGCAGCTCGGGACTAGCGGGTAGCACAGATACGCAGTATTTT.